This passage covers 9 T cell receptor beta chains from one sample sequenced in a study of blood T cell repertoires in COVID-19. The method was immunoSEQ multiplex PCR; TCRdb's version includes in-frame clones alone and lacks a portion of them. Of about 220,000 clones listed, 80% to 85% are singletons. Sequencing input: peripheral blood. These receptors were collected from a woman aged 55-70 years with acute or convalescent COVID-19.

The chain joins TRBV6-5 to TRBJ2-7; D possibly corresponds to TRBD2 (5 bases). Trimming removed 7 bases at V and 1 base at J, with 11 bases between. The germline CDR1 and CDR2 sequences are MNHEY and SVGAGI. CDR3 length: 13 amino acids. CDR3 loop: CASISGQSYEQYF. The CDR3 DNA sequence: TGTGCCAGCATCAGCGGCCAGTCCTACGAGCAGTACTTC.

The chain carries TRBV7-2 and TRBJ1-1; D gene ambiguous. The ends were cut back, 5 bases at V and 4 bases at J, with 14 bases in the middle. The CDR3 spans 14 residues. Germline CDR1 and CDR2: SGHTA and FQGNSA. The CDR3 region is CASSPSTVITEAFF. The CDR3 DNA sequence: TGTGCCAGCAGCCCGAGTACAGTGATCACTGAAGCTTTCTTT.

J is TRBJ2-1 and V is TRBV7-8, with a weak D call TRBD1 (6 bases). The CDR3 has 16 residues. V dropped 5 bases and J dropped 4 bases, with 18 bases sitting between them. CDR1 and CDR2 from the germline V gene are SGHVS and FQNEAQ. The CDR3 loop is CASSRDQGNIYNEQFF. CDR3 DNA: TGTGCCAGCAGCCGAGACCAGGGGAATATTTACAATGAGCAGTTCTTC.

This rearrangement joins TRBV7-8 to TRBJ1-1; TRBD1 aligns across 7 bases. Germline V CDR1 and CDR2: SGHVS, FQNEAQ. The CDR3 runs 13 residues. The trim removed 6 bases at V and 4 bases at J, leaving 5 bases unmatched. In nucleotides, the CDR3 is TGTGCCAGCAGATGGGCAGGGGGCACTGAAGCTTTCTTT. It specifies CASRWAGGTEAFF.

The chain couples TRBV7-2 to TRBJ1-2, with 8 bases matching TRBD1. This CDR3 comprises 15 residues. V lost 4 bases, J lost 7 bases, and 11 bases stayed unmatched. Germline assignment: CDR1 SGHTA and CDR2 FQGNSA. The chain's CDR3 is CASSSAGQGLGGYTF. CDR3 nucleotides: TGTGCCAGCAGCTCGGCCGGACAGGGCCTAGGTGGCTACACCTTC. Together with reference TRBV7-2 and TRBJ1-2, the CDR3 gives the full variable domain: GAGVSQSPSNKVTEKGKDVELRCDPISGHTALYWYRQSLGQGLEFLIYFQGNSAPDKSGLPSDRFSAERTGGSVSTLTIQRTQQEDSAVYLCASSSAGQGLGGYTFGSGTRLTVV.

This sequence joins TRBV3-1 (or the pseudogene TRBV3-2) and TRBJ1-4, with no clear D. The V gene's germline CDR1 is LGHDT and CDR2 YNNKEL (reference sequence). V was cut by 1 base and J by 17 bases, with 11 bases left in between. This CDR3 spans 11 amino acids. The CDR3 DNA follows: TGTGCCAGCAGCCAAGGTGGAGACCTCTTTTTT. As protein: CASSQGGDLFF.

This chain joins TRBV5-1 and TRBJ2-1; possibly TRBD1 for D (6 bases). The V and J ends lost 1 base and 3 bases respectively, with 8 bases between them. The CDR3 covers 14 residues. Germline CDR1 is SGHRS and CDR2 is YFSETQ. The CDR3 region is CASSLTGLYNEQFF. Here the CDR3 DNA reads TGCGCCAGCAGCTTGACAGGGCTCTACAATGAGCAGTTCTTC.

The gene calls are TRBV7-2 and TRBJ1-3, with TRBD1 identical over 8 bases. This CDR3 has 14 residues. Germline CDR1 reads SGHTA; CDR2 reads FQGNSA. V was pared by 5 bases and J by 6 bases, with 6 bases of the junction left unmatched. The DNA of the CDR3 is TGTGCCAGCAGCCCCGGACAGGGTTTAAACACCATATATTTT. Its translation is CASSPGQGLNTIYF.

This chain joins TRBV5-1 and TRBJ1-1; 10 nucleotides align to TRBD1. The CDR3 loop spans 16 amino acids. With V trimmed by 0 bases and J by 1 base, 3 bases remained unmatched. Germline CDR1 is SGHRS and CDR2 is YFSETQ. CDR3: CASSLDGDRGNTEAFF. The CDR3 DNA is TGCGCCAGCAGCTTGGACGGGGACAGGGGGAACACTGAAGCTTTCTTT.